Listed below are T cell receptor beta chains from one sample, sequenced in a study of blood T cell repertoires in COVID-19. The table came from immunoSEQ multiplex PCR; TCRdb's copy has only in-frame clones and leaves some out. Here the sample spans roughly 250,000 clones, 75% to 85% being singletons. The source material was peripheral blood. These receptors were collected from a human donor in a cohort sampled during active COVID-19. CDR3s include the opening cysteine and the closing phenylalanine or tryptophan. D genes are given only for firm matches. Where a row states a size, it is once, few, many or the class of an expanded clone; other rows omit it.

>TRBV6-5|TRBJ2-7|-|-
TGTGCCAGCAGTTTGGGACAAAATTCCTACGAGCAGTACTTC
CASSLGQNSYEQYF
>TRBV13|TRBJ1-1|-|-
TGTGCCAGCAGCTTAGATCGGGAGACTGAAGCTTTCTTT
CASSLDRETEAFF
>TRBV6-4|TRBJ2-3|-|-
TGTGCCAGCAGCGCCTCTGACACGACAGATACGCAGTATTTT
CASSASDTTDTQYF
>TRBV12-3/TRBV12-4|TRBJ2-2|once|-
TGTGCCCCCAGAGGGCCCTCCACCGGGGAGCTGTTTTTT
CAPRGPSTGELFF
>TRBV6-5|TRBJ1-4|-|-
TGTGCCAGCACGAGAGTTGCAACTAATGAAAAACTGTTTTTT
CASTRVATNEKLFF
>TRBV4-2|TRBJ2-7|-|-
TGTGCCAGCAGCCAAGATCTGGCTAGCGTGCACTACGAGCAGTACTTC
CASSQDLASVHYEQYF
>TRBV18|TRBJ2-4|once|-
TGTGCCAGCTCACTAGGGGAAGCCAAAAACATTCAGTACTTC
CASSLGEAKNIQYF
>TRBV18|TRBJ2-2|few|-
TGTGCCAGCTCACAGACCAGGGGTTGGACCGGGGAGCTGTTTTTT
CASSQTRGWTGELFF
>TRBV20-1|TRBJ1-5|-|-
TGCAGTGCTAGTGGGGGGCATGGGGATCAGCCCCAGCATTTT
CSASGGHGDQPQHF
>TRBV5-8|TRBJ2-4|-|TRBD1
TGTGCCAGCAGCTTTATGGGACAGGGATTAGCCAAAAACATTCAGTACTTC
CASSFMGQGLAKNIQYF
>TRBV10-3|TRBJ2-2|once|-
TGTGCCATCAGTGTAATAACCGGGGAGCTGTTTTTT
CAISVITGELFF
>TRBV5-1|TRBJ2-3|-|TRBD2
TGCGCCAGCAGCTTGGCGGGGACTAGCGGGGGGAGCGCAGATACGCAGTATTTT
CASSLAGTSGGSADTQYF